The clone carrying this T cell receptor beta chain has a handful of counts. Its antigen is unidentified. V was cut by 5 bases and J by 3 bases, with 14 bases left in between. This CDR3 has 15 amino acids. Germline CDR1 and CDR2: SEHNR and FQNEAQ (reference sequence). TCRdb ran MiXCR on the RT-PCR reads and lists one entry per CDR3 protein. The sample lists some 300,000 distinct CDR3 sequences; roughly 22% were seen once. The record originates from a study of response to subunit inactivated influenza vaccine. Study-wide points: The authors put forward the suggestion that each seasonal influenza vaccination may bring in only a limited number of new T cells.

The starting material was PBMCs from blood, obtained about 20 months after vaccination. The V and J genes are TRBV7-9 and TRBJ2-1; D unclear. The TCR originated in a man aged 45 to 70 who received an inactivated influenza vaccine. CDR3 coding DNA: TGTGCCAGCAGCCCTGCCAAGGGTATCTACAATGAGCAGTTCTTC. It encodes CASSPAKGIYNEQFF.